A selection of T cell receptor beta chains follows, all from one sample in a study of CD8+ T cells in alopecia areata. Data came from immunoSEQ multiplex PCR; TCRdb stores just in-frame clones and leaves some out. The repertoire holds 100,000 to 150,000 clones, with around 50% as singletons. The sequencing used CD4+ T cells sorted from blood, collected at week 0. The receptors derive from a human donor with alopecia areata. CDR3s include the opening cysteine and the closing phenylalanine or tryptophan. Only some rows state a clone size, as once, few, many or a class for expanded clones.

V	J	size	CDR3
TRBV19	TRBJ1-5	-	CASHVGAGGFQPQHF
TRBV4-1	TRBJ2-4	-	CASSQPTGPPSRNIQYF
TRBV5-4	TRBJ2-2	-	CASSPGLDTGELFF
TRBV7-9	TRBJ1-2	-	CASSLAISPLGYTF
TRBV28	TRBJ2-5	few	CASSLETSEKEETQYF
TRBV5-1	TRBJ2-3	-	CASSLVAAGTDTQYF
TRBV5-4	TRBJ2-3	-	CASSTSGGTDTQYF
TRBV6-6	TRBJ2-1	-	CASSYLRVSDNEQFF
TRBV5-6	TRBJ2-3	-	CASSLLPGQGTDTQYF
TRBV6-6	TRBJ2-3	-	CASSYFGTGSTDTQYF
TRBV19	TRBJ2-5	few	CASTGGGQGETQYF
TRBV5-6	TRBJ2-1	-	CASSSGLAYNEQFF
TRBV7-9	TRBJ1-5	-	CASDSSSNQPQHF
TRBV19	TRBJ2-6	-	CATRGGDSGANVLTF
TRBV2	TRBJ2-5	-	CASSRLAGGQETQYF
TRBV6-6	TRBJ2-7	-	CASSHMDYYEQYF
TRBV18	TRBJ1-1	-	CASSPPAGNTEAFF
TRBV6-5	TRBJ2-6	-	CATSGQSGANVLTF
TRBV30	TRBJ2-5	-	CAWSAGMQETQYF
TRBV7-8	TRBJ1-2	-	CASSSGGNGYTF
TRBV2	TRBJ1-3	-	CASTLLWGPTQGDTIYF
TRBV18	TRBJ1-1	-	CASSQREEAFF
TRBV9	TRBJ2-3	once	CASSPPHTQYF
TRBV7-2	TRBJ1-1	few	CASSLDRGLHTEAFF
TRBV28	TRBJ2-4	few	CASSLDRGDIQYF
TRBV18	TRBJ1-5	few	CASSQGSGQPQHF
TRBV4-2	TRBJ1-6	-	CASSQPGTNSPLHF
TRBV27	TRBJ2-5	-	CASSFSYQEEETQYF
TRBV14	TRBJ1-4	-	CASSQEYPRVANEKLFF
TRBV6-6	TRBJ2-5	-	CASRPYNRVQETQYF
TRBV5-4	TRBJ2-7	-	CASSFRDRGYEQYF
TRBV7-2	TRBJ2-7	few	CASSVTGSYEQYF
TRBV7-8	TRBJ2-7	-	CASSLAGDYEQYF
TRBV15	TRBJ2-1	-	CATSRRNNEQFF
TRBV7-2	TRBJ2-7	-	CASSPLITGPFLSF
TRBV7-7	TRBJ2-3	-	CASTPPAPTQYF
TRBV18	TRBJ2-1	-	CASSPDPNEQFF
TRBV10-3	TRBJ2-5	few	CAISHRGGETQYF
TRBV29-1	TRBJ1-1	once	CSVAGTYTEAFF
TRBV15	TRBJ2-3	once	CATSSGVAGGVGDTQYF
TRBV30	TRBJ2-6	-	CAWISRDSGANVLTF
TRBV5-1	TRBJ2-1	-	CASRPTSLYEQFF
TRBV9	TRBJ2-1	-	CASSVGWEHEQFF
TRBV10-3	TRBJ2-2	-	CASKGQGNTGELFF
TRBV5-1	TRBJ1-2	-	CASSMSNYGYTF
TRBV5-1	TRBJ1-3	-	CASSLEGSGNTIYF
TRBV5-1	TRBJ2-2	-	CASSLERPNTGELFF
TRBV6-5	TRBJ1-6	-	CASTSPGGSPLHF